Presented here are 12 T cell receptor beta chains from one specimen sequenced in a study of CD8+CD57+ T cells in acquired aplastic anemia. Genomic DNA provided the template from which TCR beta VDJ and CDR3 profiles were obtained. Via MiXCR, TCRdb re-called the reads, giving one row per CDR3 protein. The table shows approximately 200,000 distinct CDR3 sequences, with roughly 57% occurring only once. Sequenced sample: sorted CD4+, CD8+, or CD8+CD57+ T cells (not recorded which) from PBMCs. Receptors were obtained from a human donor in good health.

The rearrangement uses TRBV5-4 and TRBJ2-7, with 8 bases aligning to TRBD1. The V gene end was trimmed by 4 bases and the J gene end by 4 bases; junction bases not matched to a gene: 7. Germline V gene sequence: CDR1 SGHNT, CDR2 YYREEE (reference sequence). This CDR3 contains 14 residues. CDR3 DNA: TGTGCCAGCAGCACCGGGACAGGCCTATACGAGCAGTACTTC. Its translation: CASSTGTGLYEQYF.

The chain uses TRBV20-1 and TRBJ1-4; D remains unclear. Germline V gene lookup returns CDR1 DFQATT and CDR2 SNEGSKA (reference sequence). This CDR3 has 13 amino acids. V lost 4 bases and J lost 4, with 10 bases in between. CDR3 protein: CSAKRDVNEKLFF. The CDR3 DNA reads as TGCAGTGCTAAGCGGGATGTTAATGAAAAACTGTTTTTT.

This sequence joins TRBV20-1 and TRBJ2-7, with TRBD2 matching over 7 bases. The CDR3 has 15 residues. Trimming cost V 5 bases and J 3 bases; bases outside gene matches: 13. From germline, CDR1 is DFQATT and CDR2 SNEGSKA (reference sequence). The CDR3 sequence is CSARGPGSGVYEQYF. Here the CDR3 DNA reads TGCAGTGCTCGAGGTCCCGGGAGCGGGGTCTACGAGCAGTACTTC.

The chain carries TRBV10-3 and TRBJ1-2; TRBD1 might be the D (5 bases). CDR1 ENHRY and CDR2 SYGVKD come from the germline V gene. V was clipped by 2 bases and J by 4 bases, with 17 bases between them. The CDR3 runs 16 residues. The CDR3 coding sequence is TGTGCCATCAGTGAGCCAACCTCAAGACAGTCCTATGGCTACACCTTC. It translates to CAISEPTSRQSYGYTF.

The chain links TRBV2 to TRBJ2-3; 12 positions agree with TRBD2. V lost 0 bases to trimming and J lost 1 base; unmatched junction nucleotides: 5. This CDR3 comprises 18 residues. CDR1 and CDR2 from the germline V gene are SNHLY and FYNNEI. The CDR3 here is CASSEALRTSGGTDTQYF. The CDR3 nucleotides read TGTGCCAGCAGTGAAGCGCTCCGGACTAGCGGGGGCACAGATACGCAGTATTTT.

This clonotype came up a few times. The chain is built from TRBV6-1 and TRBJ1-3; perhaps TRBD1 as D (5 bases). The CDR3 runs 16 residues. Germline CDR1 and CDR2: MNHNS and SASEGT. The V and J ends lost 6 bases and 1 base respectively, with 16 bases between them. The CDR3, as DNA: TGTGCCAGCAGGTTTTCGGACACCACATCTGGAAACACCATATATTTT. Translating gives CASRFSDTTSGNTIYF.

Details on this clonotype: The DNA is omitted, as the CDR3 cannot be located on it reliably, and the CDR3 follows TCRdb's listing. The CDR3 sequence is CAISESAMYRCASSSERGELFF. This chain links TRBV10-3 with TRBJ2-2; TRBD2 reflects the table's D call only, with no check against the DNA. Germline CDR1 ENHRY, CDR2 SYGVKD. The CDR3 spans 22 residues, counting both ends.

The chain couples TRBV24-1 to TRBJ2-3; D might be TRBD1 or TRBD2, each matching 5 bases. V was trimmed by 9 bases and J by 0 bases, leaving 9 bases between them. Germline V lookup: CDR1 KGHDR, CDR2 SFDVKD. The length of the CDR3 is 13 residues. CDR3 sequence reads: CATRDPSTDTQYF. CDR3 bases: TGTGCCACCCGGGACCCAAGCACAGATACGCAGTATTTT.

This clonotype has a count of ten or more. This chain uses TRBV9 with TRBJ2-6, with D uncertain. Trimming removed 0 bases at V and 2 bases at J, with 9 bases between. The germline V gene has CDR1 SGDLS and CDR2 YYNGEE. The CDR3 totals 16 residues. The CDR3 is CASSVDGSPGANVLTF. The CDR3 coding sequence is TGTGCCAGCAGCGTAGACGGGTCTCCTGGGGCCAACGTCCTGACTTTC.

This chain connects TRBV11-2 to TRBJ2-3, with a tentative D call TRBD2 (6 bases). This CDR3 is 16 amino acids long. The V and J ends lost 1 base and 2 bases respectively, with 13 bases between them. Germline lookup yields CDR1 SGHAT and CDR2 FQNNGV. This CDR3 reads CASSLGRGGVTDTQYF. The CDR3 DNA sequence: TGTGCCAGCAGCTTAGGGCGGGGCGGGGTCACAGATACGCAGTATTTT.

The rearrangement uses TRBV19 and TRBJ1-2; 8 bases match TRBD1. From germline, CDR1 is LNHDA and CDR2 SQIVND (reference sequence). The CDR3 sequence is 16 residues long. Germline trimming cut 8 bases from V and 4 bases from J; bases unmatched to any gene: 15. For the CDR3, the DNA is TGTGCCAGTCCCTGTCAGGCAGGGGGCAAGAGCTATGGCTACACCTTC. As protein: CASPCQAGGKSYGYTF. Based on the CDR3 plus reference TRBV19 and TRBJ1-2, the full variable domain is DGGITQSPKYLFRKEGQNVTLSCEQNLNHDAMYWYRQDPGQGLRLIYYSQIVNDFQKGDIAEGYSVSREKKESFPLTVTSAQKNPTAFYLCASPCQAGGKSYGYTFGSGTRLTVV.

This rearrangement joins TRBV25-1 to TRBJ1-1, with a possible D match to TRBD1 (6 bases). The germline gives CDR1 MGHDK, CDR2 SYGVNS. The length of the CDR3 is 16 residues. Deletions cut 2 bases from V and 7 bases from J, with 20 bases between. The CDR3 here is CASSEGGGHKGGEAFF. CDR3 bases: TGTGCCAGCAGTGAAGGGGGGGGACATAAGGGAGGTGAAGCTTTCTTT.